The 18 T cell receptor beta chains below all came from one sample that was sequenced in a study of shared T cell receptors in the human thymus (dated by TCRdb to the early 2020s). Library preparation was by the immunoSEQ multiplex PCR assay. TCRdb stores this immuneACCESS table with in-frame sequences only. Part of the clones is absent; in the studies checked, under half of the shortfall reflects unresolved V genes, and no reason is known for the rest. The sample includes just under 550,000 clones, with more than 75% observed a single time. The ten top clones hold more than 0.01% of the sample. In addition, the sample was reused for a study of human thymus T cells.

Sequencing was carried out using thymocytes. The receptors originated from a boy in the first two years of life with a congenital heart defect. Donor details come from another sample of the same person, matched by shared clones.

The chain has TRBV19 and TRBJ1-5; D uncertain. The CDR3 runs 16 residues. The germline V gene has CDR1 LNHDA and CDR2 SQIVND (reference sequence). Trimming pared 2 bases from V and 0 bases from J, leaving 11 bases between. CDR3 DNA sequence: TGTGCCAGTAGTATAAAGAAGGCGGTTAGCAATCAGCCCCAGCATTTT. Protein: CASSIKKAVSNQPQHF.

This chain links TRBV7-9 with TRBJ2-5; D is possibly TRBD1 (6 bases). V was clipped by 1 base and J by 5 bases, with 14 bases between them. This CDR3 is 15 amino acids long. Germline V gene data show CDR1 as SEHNR and CDR2 as FQNEAQ (reference sequence). The CDR3 protein is CASSLVSGALETQYF. The CDR3 nucleotides are TGTGCCAGCAGCTTAGTCTCAGGGGCCCTCGAGACCCAGTACTTC. Complete variable domain (other parts from reference TRBV7-9 and TRBJ2-5): DTGVSQNPRHKITKRGQNVTFRCDPISEHNRLYWYRQTLGQGPEFLTYFQNEAQLEKSRLLSDRFSAERPKGSFSTLEIQRTEQGDSAMYLCASSLVSGALETQYFGPGTRLLVL.

The rearrangement uses TRBV2 and TRBJ2-3; 7 bases align to TRBD2. The CDR3 runs to 20 residues. V lost 2 bases, J lost 5 bases, and 22 bases stayed unmatched. Germline V CDR1 and CDR2: SNHLY, FYNNEI. The CDR3 nucleotides are TGTGCCAGCAGTGAAACCCAGGGTAATTTTAACCGGGAGGCGGGAGATACGCAGTATTTT. Its translation: CASSETQGNFNREAGDTQYF.

In regard to this clone: Other DNA sequences within the sample encode an identical CDR3. The gene calls are TRBV7-3 and TRBJ2-7; TRBD2 aligns across 10 bases. Trimming cost V 0 bases and J 4 bases; bases outside gene matches: 3. The CDR3 consists of 15 residues. The germline V gene has CDR1 SGHTA and CDR2 FQGTGA. The CDR3 region has the DNA TGTGCCAGCAGCTTAACAGCGGGAGGGCCTTACGAGCAGTACTTC. Protein product: CASSLTAGGPYEQYF.

V and J are TRBV7-4 and TRBJ2-5, with TRBD2 as a possible D gene (6 bases). The CDR3 has 15 amino acids. The V gene lost 0 bases and the J gene lost 2 bases, with 10 bases spanning the gap. Germline CDR1 reads SGHVT; CDR2 reads SQSDAQ. The CDR3 loop is CASSLAGRGQETQYF. The CDR3 DNA sequence: TGTGCCAGCAGCTTAGCGGGGCGGGGACAAGAGACCCAGTACTTC. Variable domain in full (rest from reference TRBV7-4 and TRBJ2-5): GAGVSQSPRYKVAKRGRDVALRCDSISGHVTLYWYRQTLGQGSEVLTYSQSDAQRDKSGRPSGRFSAERPERSVSTLKIQRTEQGDSAVYLCASSLAGRGQETQYFGPGTRLLVL.

The rearrangement links TRBV10-3 to TRBJ1-1, with D unresolved. The germline V and J ends were trimmed by 0 bases and 1 base, with 18 bases remaining between them. Germline V gene lookup returns CDR1 ENHRY and CDR2 SYGVKD. This CDR3 region has 18 residues. The CDR3 protein is CAISESSENEAPNTEAFF. The CDR3 DNA sequence: TGTGCCATCAGTGAGTCGTCCGAGAATGAGGCCCCGAACACTGAAGCTTTCTTT.

The CDR3 bases are TGCGCCAGCAGAAGACAGTGGTCGACCAAAAACATTCAGTACTTC. Protein sequence: CASRRQWSTKNIQYF. V is TRBV5-1 and J is TRBJ2-4, with D maybe TRBD1 (5 bases). This CDR3 spans 15 amino acids. The V and J ends lost 5 bases and 2 bases respectively, with 14 bases between them. Germline-derived CDR1 and CDR2 are SGHRS and YFSETQ.

The J gene is TRBJ1-6, the V gene TRBV30; tentative D call: TRBD1 (5 bases). CDR3 length: 17 amino acids. Germline-derived CDR1 and CDR2 are GTSNPN and SVGIG (reference sequence). V was cut by 0 bases and J by 3 bases, with 15 bases left in between. DNA for the CDR3: TGTGCCTGGAGTGTGGATTTGGGGCTTGGCTATAATTCACCCCTCCACTTT. It is translated as CAWSVDLGLGYNSPLHF. Full variable domain (missing parts from reference TRBV30 and TRBJ1-6): SQTIHQWPATLVQPVGSPLSLECTVEGTSNPNLYWYRQAAGRGLQLLFYSVGIGQISSEVPQNLSASRPQDRQFILSSKKLLLSDSGFYLCAWSVDLGLGYNSPLHFGNGTRLTVT.

This sequence joins TRBV2 and TRBJ2-5; the match to TRBD2 covers 10 bases. The CDR3 runs to 16 residues. From germline, CDR1 is SNHLY and CDR2 FYNNEI. Losses at the gene ends were 5 bases for V and 3 bases for J; bases not matched to a gene: 9. The CDR3 DNA follows: TGTGCCAGCAGTATACTAGCGGGAATCAGTAAAGAGACCCAGTACTTC. Translating gives CASSILAGISKETQYF.

The sample holds one count of this clone. The chain carries TRBV6-5 and TRBJ2-1, with TRBD1 as a possible D gene (6 bases). This CDR3 has 13 amino acids. Deletions cut 8 bases from V and 8 bases from J, with 16 bases between. Germline CDR1 reads MNHEY; CDR2 reads SVGAGI. The CDR3 DNA follows: TGTGCCAGCCGATACCCATCAGGGGATGAGCAGTTCTTC. Translated: CASRYPSGDEQFF.

The genes are TRBV19 and TRBJ1-1; no firm D call. The CDR3 loop spans 13 amino acids. Between the trimmed V and J ends, which lost 9 bases and 4 bases, there was a span of 15 bases. The germline gives CDR1 LNHDA, CDR2 SQIVND (reference sequence). The DNA for the CDR3 is TGTGCCAGCCCCGAGACACTGATCACTGAAGCTTTCTTT. Translation gives CASPETLITEAFF.

This sequence joins TRBV7-8 and TRBJ2-1, with D unresolved. CDR3 length: 13 amino acids. Germline V lookup: CDR1 SGHVS, CDR2 FQNEAQ. The V and J ends lost 2 bases and 8 bases respectively, with 10 bases between them. CDR3 sequence (DNA): TGTGCCAGCAGCTTAATAGGCGGATATGAGCAGTTCTTC. Protein: CASSLIGGYEQFF.

The chain carries TRBV5-1 and TRBJ2-1, with TRBD1 as a possible D gene (10 bases). Deletions cut 2 bases from V and 6 bases from J, with 27 bases between. The germline CDR1 and CDR2 sequences are SGHRS and YFSETQ. CDR3 size: 19 residues. CDR3 amino acids: CASSLDRGRLAGIRNEQFF. CDR3 DNA sequence: TGCGCCAGCAGCTTAGACAGGGGGCGGCTAGCGGGAATTCGCAATGAGCAGTTCTTC.

The chain employs TRBV28 and TRBJ1-1; possible D gene TRBD1, 6 bases. V was trimmed by 5 bases and J by 3 bases, leaving 19 bases between them. The germline gives CDR1 MDHEN, CDR2 SYDVKM. This CDR3 is built from 16 residues. CDR3 sequence (DNA): TGTGCCAGCAGTCCTCGGGACATCATGATGTACACTGAAGCTTTCTTT. Translating gives CASSPRDIMMYTEAFF.

This clone was detected once. CDR3 DNA: TGCGCCAGCAGTGAGTCCGGGACAGGCCCCTACAATGAGCAGTTCTTC. Translating gives CASSESGTGPYNEQFF. The chain uses TRBV10-1 and TRBJ2-1; 8 positions agree with TRBD1. Germline CDR1 WNHNN, CDR2 SYGVQD (reference sequence). V shed 0 bases, J shed 2 bases, and the junction held 3 bases outside the gene matches. CDR3 length: 16 residues.

The rearrangement joins TRBV5-1 to TRBJ2-1; D is perhaps TRBD2 (7 bases). Trimming stripped 7 bases from V and 10 bases from J, with 18 bases between. This CDR3 has 13 residues. In germline, CDR1 is SGHRS, CDR2 YFSETQ. This chain's CDR3 is CASLSGGGEEQFF. CDR3 nucleotides: TGCGCCAGCCTTAGCGGAGGGGGGGAAGAGCAGTTCTTC. The whole variable domain, remainder taken from reference TRBV5-1 and TRBJ2-1, is KAGVTQTPRYLIKTRGQQVTLSCSPISGHRSVSWYQQTPGQGLQFLFEYFSETQRNKGNFPGRFSGRQFSNSRSEMNVSTLELGDSALYLCASLSGGGEEQFFGPGTRLTVL.

The table lists this clone with a count of one. This chain connects TRBV27 to TRBJ2-2, with 9 positions matching TRBD2. With V trimmed by 5 bases and J by 0 bases, 22 bases remained unmatched. This CDR3 contains 22 residues. The V gene's germline CDR1 is MNHEY and CDR2 SMNVEV (reference sequence). CDR3 sequence (DNA): TGTGCCAGCAGTAATATGCGTACAGCCCCCGGGGCTAGCGGGACGAACACCGGGGAGCTGTTTTTT. This sequence encodes CASSNMRTAPGASGTNTGELFF.

The J gene is TRBJ2-5, the V gene TRBV6-5, with a tentative D call TRBD1 (6 bases). Germline values: CDR1 MNHEY, CDR2 SVGAGI. This CDR3 has 15 residues. The ends were cut back, 5 bases at V and 1 base at J, with 14 bases in the middle. CDR3 sequence (DNA): TGTGCCAGCAGTCGAAACACAGGGTTCCAAGAGACCCAGTACTTC. This encodes CASSRNTGFQETQYF.